There are a few counts of the clone carrying this T cell receptor beta chain. Its specificity is not known. The TCRbeta library was prepared with unique molecular identifiers. One entry per CDR3 protein results from TCRdb running MiXCR on the PCR reads. The sample consists of about 580,000 distinct CDR3 sequences, roughly 23% of them appearing once. The sample comes from a study of T-cell reconstitution after alpha-beta-depleted transplantation in children. Study-wide points: T-cell counts and diversity at one year post-transplant came mainly from newly produced T cells. Alpha-beta T cells present about two months after transplant were reported to originate from several hundred expanded graft clones.

CDR3 length equals 15 residues. Germline CDR1 MDHEN, CDR2 SYDVKM. The V gene lost 6 bases and the J gene lost 2 bases, with 17 bases spanning the gap. The sample consisted of PBMCs, mostly from graft donor cells, taken 360 days after TCRalphabeta/CD19-depleted stem cell transplant. The rearrangement uses TRBV28 and TRBJ2-7, with D possibly matching TRBD1 (6 bases). The clonotype comes from a boy in the first two years of life who had a stem cell transplant for acute myeloid leukemia, so the T cells may come from the graft donor. The CDR3 nucleotides are TGTGCCAGCAGCCCCCGGACAGTAAGGGCCTACGAGCAGTACGTC. This sequence encodes CASSPRTVRAYEQYV.